These 20 T cell receptor beta chains were sequenced from one sample in a study of control samples from healthy donors and cancer patients. Libraries were prepared by immunoSEQ multiplex PCR; TCRdb keeps only in-frame clonotypes and omits some of them. The sample lists about 190,000 clones, approximately 91% occurring once. Sequencing was carried out using blood. All receptors derive from a young man in good health.

The rearrangement links TRBV9 to TRBJ1-3, with no clear D. Trimming cost V 1 base and J 0 bases, with 14 bases left between them. The CDR3 sequence is 17 residues long. Germline lookup yields CDR1 SGDLS and CDR2 YYNGEE. The DNA of the CDR3 is TGTGCCAGCAGCGTATCAGGACGTAGTCTCTCTGGAAACACCATATATTTT. Its translation is CASSVSGRSLSGNTIYF.

The chain uses TRBV3-1 (or the pseudogene TRBV3-2) and TRBJ2-3, with TRBD2 matching over 7 bases. The V gene end was trimmed by 4 bases and the J gene end by 6 bases; junction bases not matched to a gene: 4. The germline V gene has CDR1 LGHDT and CDR2 YNNKEL (reference sequence). This CDR3 contains 13 residues. DNA of the CDR3: TGTGCCAGCAGCCCCCGGGAGGAGGATACGCAGTATTTT. Translated: CASSPREEDTQYF.

This clone was seen a single time. This chain joins TRBV7-8 and TRBJ1-3; perhaps TRBD1 as D (6 bases). The germline gives CDR1 SGHVS, CDR2 FQNEAQ. The CDR3 sequence is 16 residues long. Trimming left V 1 base short and J 1 base short, with 11 bases between. The DNA of the CDR3 is TGTGCCAGCAGCTTAGAACCGGGGGCATCTGGAAACACCATATATTTT. Its translation: CASSLEPGASGNTIYF.

This rearrangement joins TRBV5-1 to TRBJ1-1; 7 bases align to TRBD1. V gave up 2 bases and J gave up 6 bases; unmatched junction bases: 7. The CDR3 runs to 14 residues. Germline lookup yields CDR1 SGHRS and CDR2 YFSETQ. CDR3 residues: CASSFLGDSAEAFF. For the CDR3, the DNA is TGCGCCAGCAGCTTCCTAGGGGACAGCGCTGAAGCTTTCTTT.

This rearrangement joins TRBV25-1 to TRBJ1-2; 9 bases fit TRBD1. Trimming took 4 bases from V and 4 from J; bases not matched to a gene: 10. Germline-derived CDR1 and CDR2 are MGHDK and SYGVNS. The CDR3 runs to 16 residues. The CDR3 DNA follows: TGTGCCAGCAGTGGGCGGACAGGGGCGGTGGGCTATGGCTACACCTTC. Translation gives CASSGRTGAVGYGYTF.

The chain joins TRBV28 to TRBJ1-1, with D perhaps TRBD1 (5 bases). Germline CDR1 MDHEN, CDR2 SYDVKM. This CDR3 has 12 amino acids. V was pared by 9 bases and J by 1 base, with 9 bases between. The CDR3 region is CASTGGNTEAFF. DNA for the CDR3: TGTGCCAGTACAGGAGGGAACACTGAAGCTTTCTTT.

This clone was seen just once. V gene TRBV4-1 combines with J gene TRBJ2-3, with 7 bases aligning to TRBD1. The CDR3 sequence is 17 residues long. The V gene's germline CDR1 is MGHRA and CDR2 YSYEKL. The J segment lost 5 bases and the V segment lost 0 bases, leaving 11 bases of the junction unmatched. Here the CDR3 DNA reads TGCGCCAGCAGCCAAGACCGGGACAGAGCTGTTCAAGATACGCAGTATTTT. Encoded protein: CASSQDRDRAVQDTQYF.

The chain recombines TRBV10-1 with TRBJ2-3; D is possibly TRBD1 (5 bases). The V gene lost 6 bases and the J gene lost 2 bases, with 9 bases spanning the gap. The CDR3 length is 13 residues. From germline, CDR1 is WNHNN and CDR2 SYGVQD (reference sequence). Here the CDR3 DNA reads TGCGCCAGCAGAGACAGCGACACAGATACGCAGTATTTT. Its translation: CASRDSDTDTQYF.

The chain combines TRBV4-1 with TRBJ2-1; no clear D gene. V shed 1 base and J shed 5 bases, with 6 bases lying between them. Per the germline V gene, CDR1 is MGHRA and CDR2 is YSYEKL. This CDR3 is 13 amino acids long. The CDR3 DNA reads as TGCGCCAGCAGCCAAGGGGCGCACAATGAGCAGTTCTTC. Translation: CASSQGAHNEQFF.

The J gene is TRBJ2-7, the V gene TRBV6-2 or TRBV6-3; either TRBD1 or TRBD2 may supply D (5 bases each). Trimming stripped 2 bases from V and 6 bases from J, with 20 bases between. Per germline, CDR1 MNHEY and CDR2 SVGEGT. This CDR3 is built from 16 residues. The CDR3 here is CASSYPPGRDKSEQYF. The CDR3 nucleotides read TGTGCCAGCAGTTACCCGCCAGGGAGAGACAAAAGCGAGCAGTACTTC.

This clone has just one count. The chain has TRBV23-1 and TRBJ1-5, with TRBD1 identical over 10 bases. TRBV23-1 is an ORF; its function is uncertain. This CDR3 has 15 residues. V lost 6 bases to trimming and J lost 3 bases; unmatched junction nucleotides: 5. CDR3 sequence (DNA): TGCGCCAGCAGACGGGACAGGGGACTCAATCAGCCCCAGCATTTT. Its protein is CASRRDRGLNQPQHF.

The rearrangement uses TRBV2 and TRBJ1-6; D unresolved. CDR1 is SNHLY and CDR2 is FYNNEI in the germline V gene. The CDR3 loop spans 17 amino acids. V was trimmed by 6 bases and J by 4 bases, leaving 19 bases between them. The CDR3 reads CASSLDSQSGYNSPLHF. CDR3 DNA: TGTGCCAGCAGCTTGGATTCACAAAGCGGGTATAATTCACCCCTCCACTTT.

This rearrangement joins TRBV10-3 to TRBJ2-3; 11 bases line up with TRBD2. The CDR3 spans 21 residues. Losses at the gene ends were 0 bases for V and 7 bases for J; bases not matched to a gene: 21. Looked up from germline, CDR1 is ENHRY and CDR2 is SYGVKD. DNA of the CDR3: TGTGCCATCAGTGAGTCCACGGCCGCACTAGCGGGGGTGCATTGGGCAAATACGCAGTATTTT. Protein: CAISESTAALAGVHWANTQYF.

CDR3: CASSPGQWGGLNIQYF. In DNA, the CDR3 is TGTGCCAGTAGCCCAGGGCAATGGGGGGGTCTAAACATTCAGTACTTC. The V gene is TRBV19, the J gene TRBJ2-4; 7 bases line up with TRBD2. After removal of 6 bases from V and 6 bases from J, the junction contained 14 bases not matched to a gene. Germline V gene data show CDR1 as LNHDA and CDR2 as SQIVND (reference sequence). The CDR3 extends over 16 amino acids.

This clone has only a few counts. The chain combines TRBV4-2 with TRBJ1-5; no definite D call. Trimming removed 1 base at V and 2 bases at J, with 27 bases between. This CDR3 is built from 21 residues. Germline lookup yields CDR1 LGHNA and CDR2 YNFKEQ. CDR3 in amino acids: CASSQGPGAWDRGDGNQPQHF. The DNA of the CDR3 is TGTGCCAGCAGCCAAGGTCCGGGAGCCTGGGATCGGGGTGATGGCAATCAGCCCCAGCATTTT.

The chain combines TRBV25-1 with TRBJ1-2; D is perhaps TRBD1 (6 bases). The ends were cut back, 3 bases at V and 6 bases at J, with 8 bases in the middle. CDR3 size: 12 residues. The V gene's germline CDR1 is MGHDK and CDR2 SYGVNS. The CDR3 region is CASSDYRDGYTF. For the CDR3, the DNA is TGTGCCAGCAGTGACTACAGGGATGGCTACACCTTC.

This chain's CDR3 is CASTLGGVGKLFF. CDR3 DNA: TGTGCCAGTACCCTCGGCGGGGTGGGAAAACTGTTTTTT. This chain joins TRBV28 and TRBJ1-4, with unresolved D. V was clipped by 9 bases and J by 10 bases, with 18 bases between them. Germline lookup yields CDR1 MDHEN and CDR2 SYDVKM. This CDR3 is 13 amino acids long.

The genes are TRBV10-1 and TRBJ2-1; D gene ambiguous. This CDR3 is built from 13 residues. Trimming shortened V by 9 bases and J by 5 bases, and 14 bases separated the two germline ends. Germline V gene sequence: CDR1 WNHNN, CDR2 SYGVQD (reference sequence). The CDR3 DNA reads as TGCGCCAGTAGACCTGAGGTGCACAATGAGCAGTTCTTC. Its translation is CASRPEVHNEQFF.

The CDR3 DNA is TGTGCCAGCAGCTGCTCTCGGGACAGGGAGAACATTCAGTACTTC. Translating it yields CASSCSRDRENIQYF. The chain is built from TRBV7-3 and TRBJ2-4; 9 bases map to TRBD1. There are 15 residues in the CDR3. Trimming cost V 4 bases and J 7 bases; bases outside gene matches: 8. Germline lookup yields CDR1 SGHTA and CDR2 FQGTGA.

The chain carries TRBV5-4 and TRBJ2-5, with TRBD2 matching over 7 bases. This CDR3 contains 15 residues. V was clipped by 0 bases and J by 5 bases; unmatched bases: 7. Germline CDR1 is SGHNT and CDR2 is YYREEE (reference sequence). CDR3 sequence (DNA): TGTGCCAGCAGCTTGGCCTTCGGGGGGAAGGAGACCCAGTACTTC. Protein sequence: CASSLAFGGKETQYF.